Listed here are 10 T cell receptor beta chains from one sample, sequenced in a study of monozygotic twins with inflammatory bowel disease. For each CDR3 protein, TCRdb gives one entry from its re-call of the 5' RACE reads, without DNA. Seen in this sample are 350,000 to 400,000 distinct CDR3 sequences; the ten most common clones hold 2.6%. Sequencing used blood. The receptors come from a human donor with ulcerative colitis or Crohn's disease, or a healthy co-twin of an affected twin (not recorded which).

The rearrangement links TRBV3-1 to TRBJ2-3. Germline CDR1 LGHDT, CDR2 YNNKEL (reference sequence). The CDR3 has 15 amino acids. This chain's CDR3 is CASSQPTARTDTQYF.

This chain links TRBV20-1 with TRBJ1-2; TCRdb designates TRBD1, a call that cannot be tested without DNA. The CDR3 is 19 residues long. Germline CDR1 and CDR2: DFQATT and SNEGSKA (reference sequence). The CDR3 region is CSARDLRTGGPRRNYGYTF.

The chain combines TRBV5-1 with TRBJ2-2. Germline V gives CDR1 SGHRS, CDR2 YFSETQ. The CDR3 has 15 amino acids. CDR3 residues: CASSMGGANTGELFF.

The chain employs TRBV27 and TRBJ2-7; TCRdb names TRBD1, which stays unverified in the absence of DNA. CDR3 size: 14 residues. From germline, CDR1 is MNHEY and CDR2 SMNVEV (reference sequence). Here the CDR3 reads CASSLTGQSYEQYF.

The rearrangement joins TRBV7-2 to TRBJ1-4; TCRdb designates TRBD1, a call that cannot be tested without DNA. CDR1 is SGHTA, CDR2 FQGNSA, per germline. CDR3 size: 15 residues. CDR3 sequence: CASSLGSTGPEKLFF. Together with reference TRBV7-2 and TRBJ1-4, the CDR3 gives the full variable domain: GAGVSQSPSNKVTEKGKDVELRCDPISGHTALYWYRQSLGQGLEFLIYFQGNSAPDKSGLPSDRFSAERTGGSVSTLTIQRTQQEDSAVYLCASSLGSTGPEKLFFGSGTQLSVL.

This sequence joins TRBV7-9 and TRBJ1-6; TCRdb calls TRBD1, which cannot be checked without DNA. This CDR3 comprises 14 residues. Looked up from germline, CDR1 is SEHNR and CDR2 is FQNEAQ (reference sequence). CDR3 region: CASSPGSHNSPLHF.

The V and J genes are TRBV6-2 or TRBV6-3 and TRBJ2-5. The V gene's germline CDR1 is MNHEY and CDR2 SVGEGT. The CDR3 is 14 residues long. CDR3 residues: CASSYSSSRETQYF.

The chain recombines TRBV20-1 with TRBJ2-5; TCRdb names TRBD1, which stays unverified in the absence of DNA. CDR3 length equals 13 residues. Germline CDR1 DFQATT, CDR2 SNEGSKA (reference sequence). CDR3 sequence reads: CSAGDRGMETQYF.

The chain has TRBV19 and TRBJ2-6. The CDR3 runs 16 residues. CDR1 and CDR2 from the germline V gene are LNHDA and SQIVND (reference sequence). CDR3 sequence reads: CASSIPRETGANVLTF.

The chain has TRBV20-1 and TRBJ2-1; the D call from TCRdb, TRBD1, cannot be confirmed without DNA. Germline V gives CDR1 DFQATT, CDR2 SNEGSKA (reference sequence). This CDR3 is 15 amino acids long. Here the CDR3 reads CSAGQAGVANNEQFF.